The clone carrying this TCR beta chain showed up just once. Antigen specificity is unknown. Germline loops: CDR1 LNHDA, CDR2 SQIVND (reference sequence). This CDR3 is 15 amino acids long. Trimming cost V 6 bases and J 6 bases, with 18 bases left between them. PCR involved 60 Vbeta and 13 Jbeta primers. TCRdb keeps only in-frame clones here, not all; method: immunoSEQ multiplex PCR. The repertoire consists of some 150,000 clones, with approximately 80% occurring once and the leading ten covering roughly 9.7%. The data belong to a study of cytomegalovirus exposure and HLA in healthy donors. The study's findings and limits: Common viral pathogens seemed to be connected with several of the most significant clusters, according to a later analysis. V- and J-gene trimming in TCR beta was tied to a missense DCLRE1C variant by an analysis performed later. Later analysis reportedly placed an Asian-associated ancestry cluster below the approximately 700-donor mean in N-insertions.

This TCR was sampled from a man aged 18 to 30 in good health and CMV-seropositive. Sequenced material: PBMCs. This chain connects TRBV19 to TRBJ2-1; tentative D call: TRBD2 (5 bases). CDR3 DNA sequence: TGTGCCAGTAGGTCTGGTGGGAGAAGTGCCAATGAGCAGTTCTTC. Its translation is CASRSGGRSANEQFF.